This T cell receptor (beta chain) was recorded in a study of glioma-infiltrating T cells after dendritic cell vaccination (dated by TCRdb to 2016 to 2018). In terms of the full investigation: The cohort included some 15 glioblastoma patients drawn from Phase I and II dendritic cell vaccination trials, of whom 9 were newly diagnosed and 6 had recurrent disease. Between 2003 and 2012, patients were given autologous tumor lysate-pulsed dendritic cell vaccination. The vaccine was prepared from monocyte-derived dendritic cells that were cultured for under 8 days with IL-4 and GM-CSF and then pulsed overnight with autologous tumor lysate. Each patient was given three intradermal dendritic cell vaccine injections, spaced two weeks apart, in the arm below the axilla. In glioblastoma patients vaccinated with dendritic cells, deep sequencing of TCR beta CDR3 regions served to measure the amount of tumor-infiltrating lymphocytes and to compare repertoires between tumor and blood. TCR sequencing metrics, including TIL content and tumor-blood repertoire overlap, were correlated with survival after dendritic cell vaccination. The paper's findings and limits, for the study overall: No direct relationship between TCR clonality and survival was found, suggesting a diverse polyclonal response may matter. Higher estimated pretreatment TIL content predicted longer time to progression and overall survival after dendritic cell vaccination. The cohort was small and heterogeneous, few patients had complete blood and tumor sets, and even fewer had initial-recurrent tumor pairs. The three-group TCR overlap response model was characterized as speculative, and prospective validation of the model was stated to be required.

The CDR3 goes from the cysteine to the phenylalanine over 15 residues. Only CDR3 DNA is held: 45 bases, read in frame from base 1. The germline V gene specifies MNHEY as CDR1 and SVGAGI as CDR2. The germline V and J ends show losses of 2 bases and 8 bases respectively, and no gene match explains 8 bases of the junction. Sample time point, as interpreted from the label and publication: after dendritic cell vaccination, including at tumor progression/relapse. Patients were selected for having adequate residual fresh-frozen tumor tissue and more than two years of available survival data. None of the glioblastoma patients carried an isocitrate dehydrogenase mutation, although molecular status otherwise varied. PBMC were collected before vaccination, two weeks after the third vaccination, and at tumor progression when it occurred. The Qiagen DNeasy Blood extraction Kit was used for extraction of genomic DNA.

The immunoSEQ assay amplified TCRB CDR3 regions from roughly 2.1 micrograms of genomic DNA, or from all available DNA when less than that amount was available. The multiplex PCR relied on 60 forward primers for TCR V beta segments and 13 reverse primers for J beta segments. To estimate the number of reads per starting template, synthetic control templates were added to each sample at limiting dilution. The Illumina HiSeq System generated sequencing reads of 87 bp. The paper's processing steps were these. PCR and sequencing errors were removed by merging closely related sequences with a nearest neighbor algorithm. TCR overlap was measured as the percentage of unique tumor TCR beta sequences also present in the same patient's peripheral blood. TCRdb holds this immuneACCESS table with in-frame rearrangements only. Some clones are missing; in checked studies, unresolved V genes explain under half, and the rest has no known cause. For V, J and clone size, that table is used; D and trimming come from the DNA. This sample gives around 23,000 clones in total; around 92% of them show up just once. The ten largest make up 2.5% to 3.5% of the sample.

A word on this clone: Its antigen remains undetermined. The sample holds no much larger clone one base away, and base qualities are not on file.

The TCR originated in a human donor with glioblastoma. The chain couples TRBV6-5 to TRBJ1-4; 7 middle bases align to TRBD1. Sequenced here: blood, sampled after dendritic cell vaccination. The DNA is as follows: TGTGCCAGCAGTTACGGGCGGCAGGGGGGCGAAAAACTGTTTTTT. The encoded protein is CASSYGRQGGEKLFF.